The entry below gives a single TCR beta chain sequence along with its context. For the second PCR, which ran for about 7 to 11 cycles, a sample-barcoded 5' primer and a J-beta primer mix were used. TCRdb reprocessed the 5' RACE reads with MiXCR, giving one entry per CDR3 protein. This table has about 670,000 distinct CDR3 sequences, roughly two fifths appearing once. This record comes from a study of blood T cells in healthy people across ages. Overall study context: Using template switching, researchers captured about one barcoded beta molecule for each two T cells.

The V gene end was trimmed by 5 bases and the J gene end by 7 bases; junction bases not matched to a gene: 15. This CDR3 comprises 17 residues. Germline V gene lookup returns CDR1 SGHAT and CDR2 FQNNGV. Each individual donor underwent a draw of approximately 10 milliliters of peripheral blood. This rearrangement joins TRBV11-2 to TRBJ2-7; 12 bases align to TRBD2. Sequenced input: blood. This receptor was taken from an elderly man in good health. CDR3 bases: TGTGCCAGCAGCCTCGGGACTAGCGGGCCCCCCTACAATGAGCAGTACTTC. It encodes CASSLGTSGPPYNEQYF.